The present entry profiles one T cell receptor beta chain with its context. The antigen remains undetermined. The V gene's germline CDR1 is SGHTA and CDR2 FQGNSA. The V and J ends lost 5 bases and 2 bases respectively, with 5 bases between them. The CDR3 loop spans 12 amino acids. This entry belongs to a study of T cells after yellow fever vaccination. The wider study: When fractions had low cell numbers, they were prepared with SMART-Seq v4 Ultra Low Input.

TCRdb itself ran the 5' RACE reads through MiXCR, one entry per CDR3 protein. Of about 300,000 distinct CDR3 sequences in the sample, 8.7% are singletons; the top ten hold 3% to 4%. Findings and caveats of the study: The appearance of a small share of clonotypes in both CD4 and CD8 compartments was observed. Abundant clonotypes from the bulk population could have been carried over as contaminants into FACS-sorted repertoires. At 96% for CD4 and approximately 89% for CD8, most primary-vaccination clones showed up again after the booster.

V is TRBV7-2 and J is TRBJ2-3; no clear D gene. This TCR came from a young man who received the YFV17D yellow fever vaccine. Sequences were derived from CD4+ T cells sorted from PBMCs, sampled 5 days after the yellow fever booster vaccination. The CDR3 reads CASSRVTDTQYF. CDR3 DNA: TGTGCCAGCAGCCGAGTCACAGATACGCAGTATTTT.